This entry lists 23 T cell receptor beta chains sequenced from one sample in a study of regulatory T cells in long-lasting Graves disease. Time point denoted: newly diagnosed GD, antithyroid drugs for less than 3 months. Making the TCR library involved RNA that had been extracted from PBMCs. iRepertoire HTBI primers and Arm-PCR of CDR3 regions built TCR beta libraries. Using its own MiXCR run on the multiplex PCR reads, TCRdb lists one record per CDR3 protein. The sample lists under 800,000 distinct CDR3 sequences, 16% occurring once. These same data were also listed under a study on T cells in Graves' hyperthyroidism and ophthalmopathy.

The sample in question was peripheral blood mononuclear cells (PBMCs), obtained at new diagnosis, from a patient treated with antithyroid drugs. The receptors here all came from a woman in her thirties with Graves disease.

There are a few counts of this clonotype. The chain combines TRBV7-9 with TRBJ2-1, with a weak D call TRBD1 (6 bases). Germline V CDR1 and CDR2: SEHNR, FQNEAQ (reference sequence). The ends were cut back, 3 bases at V and 15 bases at J, with 15 bases in the middle. The CDR3 spans 12 residues. The CDR3 reads CASSFSSTGRFF. The CDR3 DNA reads TGTGCCAGCAGCTTTAGTTCGACAGGTCGGTTCTTC.

This clonotype came up many times. This chain connects TRBV20-1 to TRBJ2-5, with a weak D call TRBD2 (6 bases). The CDR3 contains 14 residues. Trimming pared 1 base from V and 5 bases from J, leaving 14 bases between. In germline, CDR1 is DFQATT, CDR2 SNEGSKA (reference sequence). In DNA, the CDR3 is TGCAGTGCTAGAGGGGACTCGAGCAGGGAGACCCAGTACTTC. This sequence encodes CSARGDSSRETQYF.

In its sample, this clonotype was seen many times. This chain joins TRBV12-3 or TRBV12-4 and TRBJ2-7, with a tentative D call TRBD2 (6 bases). CDR3 length equals 12 residues. With 2 bases removed from V and 6 bases from J, the gap between germline ends came to 8 bases. The CDR3: CASSLWEAEQYF. CDR3 nucleotide sequence: TGTGCCAGCAGTTTATGGGAGGCCGAGCAGTACTTC.

This clonotype appeared many times. The rearrangement joins TRBV2 to TRBJ2-6; no clear D gene. The CDR3 covers 11 residues. Looked up from germline, CDR1 is SNHLY and CDR2 is FYNNEI. V was pared by 8 bases and J by 6 bases, with 5 bases between. The CDR3 nucleotides are TGTGCCAGCTTGATGGCCAACGTCCTGACTTTC. Translated, it gives CASLMANVLTF. Full variable domain (rest looked up from reference TRBV2 and TRBJ2-6): EPEVTQTPSHQVTQMGQEVILRCVPISNHLYFYWYRQILGQKVEFLVSFYNNEISEKSEIFDDQFSVERPDGSNFTLKIRSTKLEDSAMYFCASLMANVLTFGAGSRLTVL.

A few counts support this clonotype. V and J are TRBV13 and TRBJ2-7, with D tentatively TRBD1 or TRBD2 (6 bases each). The ends were cut back, 8 bases at V and 0 bases at J, with 14 bases in the middle. This CDR3 has 14 residues. CDR1 PRHDT and CDR2 FYEKMQ come from the germline V gene (reference sequence). Here the CDR3 DNA reads TGTGCCAGCCGGGGGCGGGGCACCTCCTACGAGCAGTACTTC. This encodes CASRGRGTSYEQYF.

This clonotype was observed at least ten times. This chain joins TRBV7-2 and TRBJ2-2; D is possibly TRBD2 (6 bases). Germline lookup yields CDR1 SGHTA and CDR2 FQGNSA. The V end lost 3 bases, the J end lost 0 bases, and 8 bases lay between the germline ends. This CDR3 contains 15 residues. In DNA, the CDR3 is TGTGCCAGCAGCTTTAGCGGCCCGAACACCGGGGAGCTGTTTTTT. It yields the protein CASSFSGPNTGELFF.

At least ten counts were recorded for this clonotype. The chain uses TRBV6-1 and TRBJ2-1; tentative D call: TRBD1 (6 bases). Germline V CDR1 and CDR2: MNHNS, SASEGT. Trimming removed 6 bases at V and 0 bases at J, with 12 bases between. The CDR3 is made up of 15 amino acids. This CDR3 reads CASRPTGSSYNEQFF. DNA of the CDR3: TGTGCCAGCAGACCAACAGGGAGCTCCTACAATGAGCAGTTCTTC.

This clonotype was seen repeatedly, ten times or more. The V gene is TRBV12-3 or TRBV12-4, the J gene TRBJ1-5; D is unresolved. The CDR3 extends over 13 amino acids. The V and J ends lost 1 base and 9 bases respectively, with 10 bases between them. The DNA for the CDR3 is TGTGCCAGCAGTTTAGGCCCGGCAGGGCCCCAGCATTTT. Protein: CASSLGPAGPQHF.

This clonotype showed up just a few times. V and J are TRBV28 and TRBJ1-5; D is unclear. Germline loops: CDR1 MDHEN, CDR2 SYDVKM. The CDR3 contains 12 residues. V was clipped by 7 bases and J by 7 bases, with 11 bases between them. The CDR3 loop reads CASNLLRQPQHF. In nucleotides, the CDR3 is TGTGCCAGCAACCTACTCCGACAGCCCCAGCATTTT. The variable domain in full, completed from reference TRBV28 and TRBJ1-5, reads DVKVTQSSRYLVKRTGEKVFLECVQDMDHENMFWYRQDPGLGLRLIYFSYDVKMKEKGDIPEGYSVSREKKERFSLILESASTNQTSMYLCASNLLRQPQHFGDGTRLSIL.

The J gene is TRBJ2-7, the V gene TRBV19; weak D call: TRBD1 (6 bases). Per the germline V gene, CDR1 is LNHDA and CDR2 is SQIVND (reference sequence). V lost 3 bases, J lost 4 bases, and 13 bases lay in between. CDR3 length: 14 residues. As DNA, the CDR3 is TGTGCCAGTAGTATCAGAGAGGGGGTGTACGAGCAGTACTTC. Amino acid sequence: CASSIREGVYEQYF.

This clonotype has more than one count but fewer than ten. V and J are TRBV9 and TRBJ1-1, with D unclear. Trimming pared 3 bases from V and 2 bases from J, leaving 14 bases between. The V gene's germline CDR1 is SGDLS and CDR2 YYNGEE. The CDR3 runs 15 residues. This CDR3 is CASSGTSVPNTEAFF. The CDR3 nucleotides are TGTGCCAGCAGCGGAACTTCAGTTCCTAACACTGAAGCTTTCTTT. The variable domain in full, completed from reference TRBV9 and TRBJ1-1, reads DSGVTQTPKHLITATGQRVTLRCSPRSGDLSVYWYQQSLDQGLQFLIQYYNGEERAKGNILERFSAQQFPDLHSELNLSSLELGDSALYFCASSGTSVPNTEAFFGQGTRLTVV.

This clonotype appeared many times. CDR3 sequence (DNA): TGTGCCAGCAGCCATACAGGGGGGGGGCATCCCTACGAGCAGTACTTC. Translated: CASSHTGGGHPYEQYF. The chain is built from TRBV28 and TRBJ2-7, with D perhaps TRBD1 (8 bases). V was pared by 6 bases and J by 2 bases, with 20 bases between. This CDR3 is built from 16 residues. CDR1 is MDHEN and CDR2 is SYDVKM in the germline V gene.

This clonotype has a count of ten or more. Mismatch with germline at one junction end may stem from a read error. This chain links TRBV5-1 with TRBJ1-1; D is unclear. Germline CDR1 and CDR2: SGHRS and YFSETQ. The CDR3 spans 13 residues. CDR3 bases: TGTGCCAGCAGTTTATATGGGGACACTGAAGCTTTCTTT. This codes for CASSLYGDTEAFF.

In its sample, this clonotype was seen many times. The chain combines TRBV7-9 with TRBJ2-5, with 11 bases aligning to TRBD2. Germline values: CDR1 SEHNR, CDR2 FQNEAQ (reference sequence). This CDR3 comprises 19 residues. J lost 2 bases, V lost 1 base, and 12 bases had no gene match. For the CDR3, the DNA is TGTGCCAGCAGCTTAGTTGTGGGGAGGACTAGCGGGCGACAAGAGACCCAGTACTTC. It encodes CASSLVVGRTSGRQETQYF. The variable domain in full, completed from reference TRBV7-9 and TRBJ2-5, reads DTGVSQNPRHKITKRGQNVTFRCDPISEHNRLYWYRQTLGQGPEFLTYFQNEAQLEKSRLLSDRFSAERPKGSFSTLEIQRTEQGDSAMYLCASSLVVGRTSGRQETQYFGPGTRLLVL.

This clonotype was seen ten or more times. This chain links TRBV6-5 with TRBJ2-3, with 10 bases that match TRBD2. V shed 0 bases, J shed 1 base, and the junction held 10 bases outside the gene matches. Germline CDR1 reads MNHEY; CDR2 reads SVGAGI. The CDR3 runs 19 residues. The CDR3 DNA reads as TGTGCCAGCAGTTACTCGAAAAGTATACTAGCGGGACGCACAGATACGCAGTATTTT. This gives the protein CASSYSKSILAGRTDTQYF.

This clonotype was observed a few times. V and J are TRBV4-1 and TRBJ1-2; no clear D gene. The CDR3 is 14 residues long. Trimming stripped 4 bases from V and 4 bases from J, with 13 bases between. Germline V gene lookup returns CDR1 MGHRA and CDR2 YSYEKL. The CDR3 nucleotides are TGCGCCAGCAGCCCCACGACTGCTGGCTATGGCTACACCTTC. It specifies CASSPTTAGYGYTF.

Ten or more counts support this clonotype. The chain carries TRBV28 and TRBJ2-3; the D gene is possibly TRBD2 (7 bases). V shed 5 bases and J shed 2 bases, with 17 bases lying between them. This CDR3 comprises 16 residues. Germline V gene data show CDR1 as MDHEN and CDR2 as SYDVKM. CDR3 DNA: TGTGCCAGCAGTCCCTTCGGGGGGCAACTCACAGATACGCAGTATTTT. As protein: CASSPFGGQLTDTQYF.

The sample holds many counts of this clonotype. This chain connects TRBV6-2 or TRBV6-3 to TRBJ2-3; tentative D call: TRBD2 (6 bases). V lost 8 bases, J lost 0 bases, and 12 bases lay in between. Germline values: CDR1 MNHEY, CDR2 SVGEGT. The CDR3 extends over 14 amino acids. The CDR3 DNA is TGTGCCAGCTCCCTAGCGATCAGCACAGATACGCAGTATTTT. Its protein product is CASSLAISTDTQYF.

This clonotype was recorded at least ten times. This chain uses TRBV7-3 with TRBJ2-1, with a tentative D call TRBD2 (6 bases). Trimming took 5 bases from V and 6 from J, leaving 14 bases between them. Germline-derived CDR1 and CDR2 are SGHTA and FQGTGA. The CDR3 loop spans 14 amino acids. CDR3 in DNA: TGTGCCAGCAGCCTGACGGGGGATATCAATGAGCAGTTCTTC. It translates to CASSLTGDINEQFF.

V and J are TRBV4-1 and TRBJ1-2, with D unresolved. The CDR3 is made up of 15 amino acids. V lost 3 bases, J lost 4 bases, and 15 bases lay in between. CDR1 is MGHRA, CDR2 YSYEKL, per germline. CDR3 coding DNA: TGCGCCAGCAGCCAGAAATTCCCAGACGTCTATGGCTACACCTTC. Residues: CASSQKFPDVYGYTF.

There are a few counts of this clonotype. The CDR3 reads CATSDGSGGSYNEQFF. The CDR3, as DNA: TGTGCCACCAGTGACGGGAGCGGGGGCTCGTACAATGAGCAGTTCTTC. The rearrangement links TRBV24-1 to TRBJ2-1, with TRBD2 matching over 8 bases. The J segment lost 4 bases and the V segment lost 4 bases, leaving 8 bases of the junction unmatched. Germline CDR1 KGHDR, CDR2 SFDVKD. This CDR3 contains 16 residues.

This clonotype has just a few counts. The chain recombines TRBV5-1 with TRBJ2-5; 7 nucleotides line up with TRBD2. From germline, CDR1 is SGHRS and CDR2 YFSETQ. This CDR3 has 13 amino acids. With V trimmed by 5 bases and J by 4 bases, 5 bases remained unmatched. The CDR3 region is CASRGSGAETQYF. In nucleotides, the CDR3 is TGCGCCAGCAGAGGCAGCGGGGCAGAGACCCAGTACTTC.

This clonotype was counted ten times or more. This chain's CDR3 is CASSLVSSEETQYF. CDR3 nucleotides: TGTGCCAGCAGTTTAGTGAGTTCTGAGGAGACCCAGTACTTC. The chain employs TRBV12-3 or TRBV12-4 and TRBJ2-5, with no clear D. The CDR3 is made up of 14 amino acids. The V gene lost 1 base and the J gene lost 5 bases, with 11 bases spanning the gap.